This T cell receptor beta chain is from a study of cytomegalovirus exposure and HLA in healthy donors. Regarding this clone: What it binds is not known.

The PCR had 60 Vbeta and 13 Jbeta primers. Sequenced by immunoSEQ multiplex PCR; TCRdb stores in-frame clones only, minus some. This sample yields some 110,000 clones, of which about three quarters are seen a single time; 5% to 6.5% belongs to the top ten. V lost 6 bases, J lost 2 bases, and 5 bases stayed unmatched. The CDR3 has 16 residues. Germline V gene data show CDR1 as ENHRY and CDR2 as SYGVKD. Regarding the study as a whole: Cytomegalovirus status was reportedly diagnosed by the classifier with high specificity and sensitivity.

Specimen: PBMCs. The chain links TRBV10-3 to TRBJ2-3; TRBD2 matches at 13 bases. The receptor's source is a man aged 55 to 70 in good health and CMV-seropositive. CDR3 nucleotide sequence: TGTGCCATCAGCGCCGGGACTAGCGGGACCACAGATACGCAGTATTTT. This encodes CAISAGTSGTTDTQYF.